These 13 T cell receptor beta chains were sequenced from one sample in a study of control samples from healthy donors and cancer patients. Using immunoSEQ multiplex PCR, the repertoire was profiled, and TCRdb retains in-frame clones only, with some absent. The sample carries approximately 98,000 clones, approximately 84% recorded once. The specimen sequenced was blood. These receptors were obtained from a young man in good health.

V usage is TRBV30 and J usage is TRBJ1-2, with a possible D match to TRBD1 (5 bases). The CDR3 has 13 amino acids. Looked up from germline, CDR1 is GTSNPN and CDR2 is SVGIG (reference sequence). V lost 5 bases, J lost 8 bases, and 18 bases lay in between. This CDR3 reads CAWSLGRSRGYTF. In DNA, the CDR3 is TGTGCCTGGTCCTTGGGACGGTCCCGCGGCTACACCTTC.

This chain links TRBV6-1 with TRBJ2-7; unclear D gene. V was cut by 2 bases and J by 6 bases, with 11 bases left in between. The CDR3 covers 13 residues. Germline V gene data show CDR1 as MNHNS and CDR2 as SASEGT. The CDR3 coding sequence is TGTGCCAGCAGTGAAACTGGGCTCCTCGAGCAGTACGTC. Its translation is CASSETGLLEQYV.

This clone was detected a few times. In nucleotides, the CDR3 is TGTGCCAGCCCTAATACAGATCACTGGAACTATGGCTACACCTTC. Translation gives CASPNTDHWNYGYTF. The chain uses TRBV2 and TRBJ1-2, with D unresolved. This CDR3 has 15 residues. CDR1 and CDR2 from the germline V gene are SNHLY and FYNNEI. The ends were cut back, 8 bases at V and 2 bases at J, with 18 bases in the middle.

This clone turned up a few times. The chain joins TRBV11-2 to TRBJ2-4, with D possibly called TRBD1 or TRBD2 (5 bases each). The CDR3 has 14 residues. The V and J ends lost 1 base and 1 base respectively, with 5 bases between them. CDR1 and CDR2 (germline): SGHAT, FQNNGV. In DNA form, the CDR3 reads TGTGCCAGCAGCTTAGGGGGGGCCAAAAACATTCAGTACTTC. Amino acid sequence: CASSLGGAKNIQYF.

The gene calls are TRBV19 and TRBJ1-6; maybe TRBD1 (6 bases). Germline CDR1 reads LNHDA; CDR2 reads SQIVND (reference sequence). Deletions cut 6 bases from V and 7 bases from J, with 13 bases between. The CDR3 runs to 14 residues. For the CDR3, the DNA is TGTGCCAGTAGGAGGACAGTTCTGAATTCACCCCTCCACTTT. Translation gives CASRRTVLNSPLHF.

The chain is built from TRBV14 and TRBJ2-3; D is undetermined. This CDR3 contains 13 residues. Germline CDR1 is SGHDN and CDR2 is FVKESK. V was shortened by 0 bases and J by 9 bases, with 10 bases between the two germline ends. CDR3 coding DNA: TGTGCCAGCAGCCAAGATTGGGCGACAACGCAGTATTTT. Translation gives CASSQDWATTQYF.

This clone was seen at least ten times. The CDR3 sequence: CASSLMGTVPQEKLFF. Here the CDR3 DNA reads TGTGCCAGCAGTTTAATGGGGACCGTCCCCCAGGAAAAACTGTTTTTT. The V and J genes are TRBV28 and TRBJ1-4; TRBD1 is a possible D gene (5 bases). V was shortened by 2 bases and J by 8 bases, with 18 bases between the two germline ends. The length of the CDR3 is 16 residues. Looked up from germline, CDR1 is MDHEN and CDR2 is SYDVKM. The variable domain in full, with the rest retrieved from reference TRBV28 and TRBJ1-4, is DVKVTQSSRYLVKRTGEKVFLECVQDMDHENMFWYRQDPGLGLRLIYFSYDVKMKEKGDIPEGYSVSREKKERFSLILESASTNQTSMYLCASSLMGTVPQEKLFFGSGTQLSVL.

The V gene is TRBV30, the J gene TRBJ1-2; the match to TRBD1 covers 7 bases. This CDR3 comprises 18 residues. V lost 4 bases, J lost 1 base, and 18 bases stayed unmatched. The V gene's germline CDR1 is GTSNPN and CDR2 SVGIG (reference sequence). The chain's CDR3 is CAWKSMGVRGAYNYGYTF. Here the CDR3 DNA reads TGTGCCTGGAAGAGTATGGGTGTCAGGGGGGCCTATAACTATGGCTACACCTTC. The whole variable domain, remainder taken from reference TRBV30 and TRBJ1-2, is SQTIHQWPATLVQPVGSPLSLECTVEGTSNPNLYWYRQAAGRGLQLLFYSVGIGQISSEVPQNLSASRPQDRQFILSSKKLLLSDSGFYLCAWKSMGVRGAYNYGYTFGSGTRLTVV.

The V gene is TRBV2, the J gene TRBJ2-5; D gene ambiguous. Trimming took off 8 bases at V and 5 bases at J, with 18 bases between the two ends. The CDR3 sequence is 14 residues long. The germline CDR1 and CDR2 sequences are SNHLY and FYNNEI. CDR3: CASAYRRNLETQYF. CDR3 nucleotides: TGTGCCAGCGCATATAGGCGGAATTTGGAGACCCAGTACTTC.

The rearrangement links TRBV7-2 to TRBJ1-4, with 7 bases identical to TRBD1. J was trimmed by 7 bases and V by 0 bases; bases with no gene match: 5. Germline assignment: CDR1 SGHTA and CDR2 FQGNSA. The length of the CDR3 is 15 residues. CDR3 amino acids: CASSLAVGDSEKLFF. CDR3 nucleotide sequence: TGTGCCAGCAGCTTAGCAGTGGGGGACAGTGAAAAACTGTTTTTT.

The CDR3: CASSEEWSVAIPAFF. The CDR3 nucleotides read TGTGCCAGCAGTGAAGAGTGGTCCGTCGCTATACCAGCTTTCTTT. The chain employs TRBV6-1 and TRBJ1-1; D remains unclear. V lost 1 base to trimming and J lost 10 bases, with 19 bases between them. Per germline, CDR1 MNHNS and CDR2 SASEGT. There are 15 residues in the CDR3.

The genes are TRBV7-2 and TRBJ1-2; D remains ambiguous. Germline V gene sequence: CDR1 SGHTA, CDR2 FQGNSA. CDR3 size: 14 residues. With 1 base removed from V and 2 bases from J, the gap between germline ends came to 8 bases. Here the CDR3 reads CASSLVPSNYGYTF. Written as DNA, the CDR3 is TGTGCCAGCAGCTTAGTCCCCAGCAACTATGGCTACACCTTC.

This rearrangement joins TRBV6-5 to TRBJ2-3; tentatively, D is TRBD2 (6 bases). The CDR3 spans 14 residues. With 11 bases removed from V and 0 bases from J, the gap between germline ends came to 15 bases. The germline CDR1 and CDR2 sequences are MNHEY and SVGAGI. The CDR3 coding sequence is TGTGCCGCGGCATGGACTACCAGCACAGATACGCAGTATTTT. Its protein is CAAAWTTSTDTQYF.